Here is one T cell receptor (beta chain) with its context. These data originate in a study of CD8 T cells in Susac syndrome. Study-wide background: At blood draw, Susac syndrome patients were therapy-naive, on corticosteroids, or on intravenous immunoglobulin alone.

Trimming shortened V by 3 bases and J by 1 base, and 7 bases separated the two germline ends. The CDR3 sequence is 13 residues long. Germline V lookup: CDR1 GTSNPN, CDR2 SVGIG (reference sequence). RNA amounts of roughly 0.45 to 1 ug underwent reverse transcription with random hexamers. In TCRdb, the immunoSEQ multiplex PCR reads were re-called with MiXCR into one record per CDR3 protein. This sample has under 200,000 distinct CDR3 sequences, with more than 95% found just once. The sample consisted of CD4+ T cells from PBMCs. The chain carries TRBV30 and TRBJ1-5, with D possibly being TRBD1 (5 bases). The TCR sequence derives from a human donor with Susac syndrome. CDR3 sequence: CAWRDNSNQPQHF. DNA of the CDR3: TGTGCCTGGAGGGACAACAGCAATCAGCCCCAGCATTTT.